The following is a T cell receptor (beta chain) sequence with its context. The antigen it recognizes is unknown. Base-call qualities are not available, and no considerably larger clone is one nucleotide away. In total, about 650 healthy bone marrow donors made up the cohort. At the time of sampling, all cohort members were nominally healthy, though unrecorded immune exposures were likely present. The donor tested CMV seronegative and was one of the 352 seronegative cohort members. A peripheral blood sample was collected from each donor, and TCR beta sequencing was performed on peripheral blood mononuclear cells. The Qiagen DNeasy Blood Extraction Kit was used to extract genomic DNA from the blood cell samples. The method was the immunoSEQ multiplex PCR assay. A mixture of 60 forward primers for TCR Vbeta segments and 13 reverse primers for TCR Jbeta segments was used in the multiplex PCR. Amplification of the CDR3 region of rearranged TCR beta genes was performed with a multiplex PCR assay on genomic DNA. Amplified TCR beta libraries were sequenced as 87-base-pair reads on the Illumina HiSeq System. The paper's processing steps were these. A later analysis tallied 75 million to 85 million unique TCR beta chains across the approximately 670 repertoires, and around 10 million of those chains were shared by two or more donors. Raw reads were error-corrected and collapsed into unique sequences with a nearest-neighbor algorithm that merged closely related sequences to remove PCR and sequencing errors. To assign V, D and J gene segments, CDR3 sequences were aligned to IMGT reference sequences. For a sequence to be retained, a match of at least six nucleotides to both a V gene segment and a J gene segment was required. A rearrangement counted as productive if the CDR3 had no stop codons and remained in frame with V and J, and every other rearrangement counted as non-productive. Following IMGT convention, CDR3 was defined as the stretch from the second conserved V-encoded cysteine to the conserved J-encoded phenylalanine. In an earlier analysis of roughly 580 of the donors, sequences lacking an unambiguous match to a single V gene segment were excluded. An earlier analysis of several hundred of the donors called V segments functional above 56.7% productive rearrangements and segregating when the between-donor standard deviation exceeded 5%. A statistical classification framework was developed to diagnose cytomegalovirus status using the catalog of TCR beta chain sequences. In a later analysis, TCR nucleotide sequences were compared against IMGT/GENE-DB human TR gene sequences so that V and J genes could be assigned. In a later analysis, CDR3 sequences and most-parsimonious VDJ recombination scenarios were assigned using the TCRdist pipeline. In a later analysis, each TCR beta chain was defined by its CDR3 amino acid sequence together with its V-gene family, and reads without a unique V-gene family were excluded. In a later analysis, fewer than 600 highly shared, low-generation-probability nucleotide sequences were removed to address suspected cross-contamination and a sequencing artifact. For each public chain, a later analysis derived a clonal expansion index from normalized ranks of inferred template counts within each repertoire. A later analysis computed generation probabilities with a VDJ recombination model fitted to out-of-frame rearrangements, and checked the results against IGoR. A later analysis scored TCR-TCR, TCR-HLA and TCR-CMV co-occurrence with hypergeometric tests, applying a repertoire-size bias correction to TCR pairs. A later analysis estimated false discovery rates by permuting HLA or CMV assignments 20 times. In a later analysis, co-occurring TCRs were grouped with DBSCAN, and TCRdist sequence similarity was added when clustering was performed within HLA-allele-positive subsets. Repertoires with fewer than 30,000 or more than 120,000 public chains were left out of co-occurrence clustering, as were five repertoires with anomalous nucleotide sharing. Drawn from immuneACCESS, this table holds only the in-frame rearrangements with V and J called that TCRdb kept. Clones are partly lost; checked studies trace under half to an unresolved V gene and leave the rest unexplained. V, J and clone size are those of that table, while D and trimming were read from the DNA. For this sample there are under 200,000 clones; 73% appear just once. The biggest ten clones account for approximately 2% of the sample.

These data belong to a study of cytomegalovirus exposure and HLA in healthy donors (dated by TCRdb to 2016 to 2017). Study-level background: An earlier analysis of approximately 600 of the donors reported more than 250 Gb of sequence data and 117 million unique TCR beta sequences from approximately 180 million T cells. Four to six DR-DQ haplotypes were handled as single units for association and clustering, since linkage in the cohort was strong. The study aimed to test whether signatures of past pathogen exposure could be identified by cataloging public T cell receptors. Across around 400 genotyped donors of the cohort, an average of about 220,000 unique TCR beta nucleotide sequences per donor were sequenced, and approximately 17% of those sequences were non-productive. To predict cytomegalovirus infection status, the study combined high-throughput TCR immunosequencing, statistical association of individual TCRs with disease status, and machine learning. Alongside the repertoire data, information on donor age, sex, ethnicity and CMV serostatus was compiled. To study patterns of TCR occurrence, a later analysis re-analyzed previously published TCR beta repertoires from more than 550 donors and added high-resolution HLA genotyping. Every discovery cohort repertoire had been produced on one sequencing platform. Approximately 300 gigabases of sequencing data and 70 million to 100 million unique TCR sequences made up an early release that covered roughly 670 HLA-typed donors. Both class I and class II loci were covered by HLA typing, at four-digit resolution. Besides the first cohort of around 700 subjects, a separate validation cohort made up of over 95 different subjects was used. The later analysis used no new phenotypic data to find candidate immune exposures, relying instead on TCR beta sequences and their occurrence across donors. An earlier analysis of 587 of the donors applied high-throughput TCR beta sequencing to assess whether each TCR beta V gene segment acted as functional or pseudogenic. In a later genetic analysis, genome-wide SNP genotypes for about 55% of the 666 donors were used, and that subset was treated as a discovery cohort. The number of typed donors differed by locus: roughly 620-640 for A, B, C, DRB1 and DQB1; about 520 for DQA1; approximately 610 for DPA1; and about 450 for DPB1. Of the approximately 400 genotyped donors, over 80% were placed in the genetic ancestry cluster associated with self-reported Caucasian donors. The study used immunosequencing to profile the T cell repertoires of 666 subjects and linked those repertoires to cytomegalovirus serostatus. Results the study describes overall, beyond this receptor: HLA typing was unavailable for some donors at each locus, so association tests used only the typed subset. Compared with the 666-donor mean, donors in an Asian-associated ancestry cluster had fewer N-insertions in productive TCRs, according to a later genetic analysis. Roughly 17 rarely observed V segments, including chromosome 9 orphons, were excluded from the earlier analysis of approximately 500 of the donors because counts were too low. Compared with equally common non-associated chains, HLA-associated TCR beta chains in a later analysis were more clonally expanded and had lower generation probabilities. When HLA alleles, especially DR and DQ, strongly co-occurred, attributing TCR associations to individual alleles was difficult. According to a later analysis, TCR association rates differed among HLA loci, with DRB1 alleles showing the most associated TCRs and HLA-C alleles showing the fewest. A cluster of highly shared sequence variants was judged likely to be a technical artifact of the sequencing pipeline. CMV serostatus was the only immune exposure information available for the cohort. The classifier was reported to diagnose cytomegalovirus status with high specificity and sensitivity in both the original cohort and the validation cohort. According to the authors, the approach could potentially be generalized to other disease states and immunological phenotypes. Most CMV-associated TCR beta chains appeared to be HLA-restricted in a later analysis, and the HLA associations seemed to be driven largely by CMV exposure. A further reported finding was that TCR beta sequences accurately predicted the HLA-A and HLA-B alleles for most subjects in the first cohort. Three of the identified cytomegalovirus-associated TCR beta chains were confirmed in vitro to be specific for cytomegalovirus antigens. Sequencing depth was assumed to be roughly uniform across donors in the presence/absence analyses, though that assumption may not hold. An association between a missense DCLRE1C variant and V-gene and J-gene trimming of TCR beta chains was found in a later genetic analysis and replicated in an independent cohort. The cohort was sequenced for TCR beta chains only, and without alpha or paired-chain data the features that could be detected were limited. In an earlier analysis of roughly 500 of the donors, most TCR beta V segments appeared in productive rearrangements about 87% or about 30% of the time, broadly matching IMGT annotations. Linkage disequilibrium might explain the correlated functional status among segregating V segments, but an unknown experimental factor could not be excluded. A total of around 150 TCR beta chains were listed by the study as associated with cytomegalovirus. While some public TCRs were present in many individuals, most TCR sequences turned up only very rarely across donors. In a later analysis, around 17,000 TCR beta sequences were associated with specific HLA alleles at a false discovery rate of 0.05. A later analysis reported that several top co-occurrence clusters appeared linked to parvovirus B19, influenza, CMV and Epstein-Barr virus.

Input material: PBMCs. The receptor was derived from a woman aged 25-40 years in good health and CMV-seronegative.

The nucleotide sequence reads as follows: TGCAGCGTTGAGAGGGGACAGAACACTGAAGCTTTCTTT. This is translated as CSVERGQNTEAFF. The chain couples TRBV29-1 to TRBJ1-1; the D region possibly corresponds to TRBD1 (6 bases align). As encoded in the germline V gene, CDR1 is SQVTM while CDR2 is ANQGSEA. The CDR3 sequence holds 13 residues, the cysteine and phenylalanine included. The CDR3 DNA has 39 bases and is translated from base 1. V sheds 3 bases and J sheds 1 base, leaving 9 bases between their ends.